These 27 T cell receptor beta chains were sequenced from one sample in a study of T cells in narcolepsy. Clones were read by immunoSEQ multiplex PCR, and TCRdb kept only the in-frame ones, dropping some. The table lists tens of thousands of clones, 55% to 80% of them singletons, with approximately 12% in the top ten. The sample consisted of memory (CD45RA-) CD4+ T cells from blood. Every receptor here comes from a human donor in good health.

The chain employs TRBV11-2 and TRBJ2-5; 10 nucleotides match TRBD2. CDR1 SGHAT and CDR2 FQNNGV come from the germline V gene. V lost 4 bases and J lost 2; bases outside the gene matches: 1. The CDR3 runs to 14 residues. CDR3 nucleotide sequence: TGTGCCAGCAGCTCAGCGGGGGGGCAAGAGACCCAGTACTTC. This sequence encodes CASSSAGGQETQYF.

This clone has only a few counts. The chain uses TRBV5-1 and TRBJ2-1; no clear D gene. Germline lookup yields CDR1 SGHRS and CDR2 YFSETQ. The CDR3 length is 12 residues. Trimming took 2 bases from V and 10 from J, leaving 10 bases between them. The CDR3 sequence: CASSLYGLEQFF. The DNA for the CDR3 is TGCGCCAGCAGCTTATATGGCCTCGAGCAGTTCTTC.

The chain combines TRBV30 with TRBJ2-7, with D perhaps being TRBD1 or TRBD2 (6 bases each). Trimming removed 6 bases from V and 0 bases from J, with 15 bases in between. This CDR3 region has 14 residues. Germline CDR1 is GTSNPN and CDR2 is SVGIG (reference sequence). The CDR3 spells CACKRGASSYEQYF. The DNA for the CDR3 is TGTGCCTGTAAAAGGGGGGCTAGCTCCTACGAGCAGTACTTC.

J is TRBJ1-4 and V is TRBV29-1; the D gene is possibly TRBD1 (5 bases). Per the germline V gene, CDR1 is SQVTM and CDR2 is ANQGSEA. CDR3 length: 17 residues. V lost 3 bases and J lost 5, with 22 bases in between. The CDR3 here is CSVEGSVYGDSNEKLFF. In DNA, the CDR3 is TGCAGCGTTGAGGGATCGGTTTACGGGGACTCGAATGAAAAACTGTTTTTT.

The rearrangement uses TRBV7-9 and TRBJ1-3, with D uncertain. The CDR3 length is 13 residues. Germline assignment: CDR1 SEHNR and CDR2 FQNEAQ (reference sequence). V lost 2 bases and J lost 4, with 6 bases in between. This CDR3 is CASSLSGGNTIYF. CDR3 in DNA: TGTGCCAGCAGCTTAAGTGGGGGAAACACCATATATTTT.

The gene calls are TRBV9 and TRBJ1-1; D unresolved. Germline assignment: CDR1 SGDLS and CDR2 YYNGEE. CDR3 size: 14 residues. Trimming stripped 0 bases from V and 2 bases from J, with 8 bases between. In DNA form, the CDR3 reads TGTGCCAGCAGCGTAGCACCGACCAACACTGAAGCTTTCTTT. This gives the protein CASSVAPTNTEAFF. The variable domain in full, completed from reference TRBV9 and TRBJ1-1, reads DSGVTQTPKHLITATGQRVTLRCSPRSGDLSVYWYQQSLDQGLQFLIQYYNGEERAKGNILERFSAQQFPDLHSELNLSSLELGDSALYFCASSVAPTNTEAFFGQGTRLTVV.

V gene TRBV30 combines with J gene TRBJ2-7, with TRBD2 identical over 8 bases. This CDR3 is built from 16 residues. Trimming cost V 2 bases and J 3 bases; bases outside gene matches: 12. Germline V gene sequence: CDR1 GTSNPN, CDR2 SVGIG (reference sequence). CDR3 DNA: TGTGCCTGGAGTTACCCCCGGGGGGGCTTGATCTACGAGCAGTACTTC. It specifies CAWSYPRGGLIYEQYF.

The J gene is TRBJ1-5, the V gene TRBV7-2, with D unclear. The CDR3 length is 13 residues. V shed 2 bases and J shed 3 bases, with 5 bases lying between them. Germline loops: CDR1 SGHTA, CDR2 FQGNSA. CDR3 nucleotide sequence: TGTGCCAGCAGCTTACGGGCCAATCAGCCCCAGCATTTT. Translating it yields CASSLRANQPQHF.

The gene calls are TRBV4-2 and TRBJ2-1; D is possibly TRBD2 (7 bases). Germline loops: CDR1 LGHNA, CDR2 YNFKEQ. The length of the CDR3 is 17 residues. V was shortened by 5 bases and J by 7 bases, with 24 bases between the two germline ends. The CDR3 DNA reads TGTGCCAGCAGCTCACCGGGACTACCAGGGGTAGGGAATGAGCAGTTCTTC. This sequence encodes CASSSPGLPGVGNEQFF.

The table lists this clone with a few counts. The chain has TRBV6-1 and TRBJ2-5; no clear D. Germline assignment: CDR1 MNHNS and CDR2 SASEGT. The CDR3 is made up of 12 amino acids. The V gene lost 8 bases and the J gene lost 4 bases, with 11 bases spanning the gap. The chain's CDR3 is CASAEWGETQYF. The CDR3 nucleotides read TGTGCCAGCGCCGAGTGGGGAGAGACCCAGTACTTC.

This clone turned up a few times. J is TRBJ1-4 and V is TRBV5-4; D ambiguous. The V end lost 4 bases, the J end lost 8 bases, and 12 bases lay between the germline ends. This CDR3 is 13 amino acids long. Germline V gives CDR1 SGHNT, CDR2 YYREEE (reference sequence). The CDR3 loop is CASSPNSGEKLFF. Here the CDR3 DNA reads TGTGCCAGCAGCCCCAACTCTGGCGAAAAACTGTTTTTT.

The rearrangement joins TRBV7-9 to TRBJ2-7, with 11 bases lining up with TRBD1. The ends lost 1 base at V and 6 bases at J; junction bases unmatched: 8. The CDR3 has 16 residues. The germline V gene has CDR1 SEHNR and CDR2 FQNEAQ (reference sequence). CDR3 sequence: CASSLGSGTGGREQYF. CDR3 sequence (DNA): TGTGCCAGCAGCTTAGGCTCCGGGACAGGGGGGCGCGAGCAGTACTTC.

The gene calls are TRBV18 and TRBJ2-3; D possibly uses TRBD1 or TRBD2 (5 bases each). Trimming took 3 bases from V and 2 from J, leaving 18 bases between them. The CDR3 spans 17 residues. Germline V CDR1 and CDR2: KGHSH, LQKENI. The CDR3 nucleotides read TGTGCCAGCTCACCGCGCCCACAGGTGGGAGACACAGATACGCAGTATTTT. It yields the protein CASSPRPQVGDTDTQYF.

The chain joins TRBV13 to TRBJ2-3, with 7 bases that match TRBD1. The germline gives CDR1 PRHDT, CDR2 FYEKMQ (reference sequence). The CDR3 has 14 residues. With 3 bases clipped from V and 5 bases from J, the junction kept 5 bases outside the gene matches. The CDR3 DNA follows: TGTGCCAGCAGCTTGAGACAGGGAATAGATACGCAGTATTTT. Its protein product is CASSLRQGIDTQYF.

The chain combines TRBV5-4 with TRBJ2-7, with 9 bases aligning to TRBD1. The CDR3 is 13 residues long. The V and J ends lost 4 bases and 5 bases, in that order; junction bases with no gene match: 4. Germline loops: CDR1 SGHNT, CDR2 YYREEE (reference sequence). CDR3 residues: CASSRDRVNEQYF. CDR3 coding DNA: TGTGCCAGCAGCCGGGACAGGGTGAACGAGCAGTACTTC.

The chain carries TRBV18 and TRBJ1-2; 8 nucleotides align to TRBD1. The germline CDR1 and CDR2 sequences are KGHSH and LQKENI. CDR3 size: 14 residues. V lost 0 bases, J lost 5 bases, and 2 bases stayed unmatched. The CDR3 sequence is CASSPPGQAYGYTF. The CDR3 nucleotides are TGTGCCAGCTCACCACCGGGACAGGCTTATGGCTACACCTTC.

The CDR3 DNA reads TGTGCCAGCAGTTACGAGGGGAACACTGAAGCTTTCTTT. Protein: CASSYEGNTEAFF. The J gene is TRBJ1-1, the V gene TRBV6-5; D unclear. With 2 bases removed from V and 1 base from J, the gap between germline ends came to 5 bases. The CDR3 totals 13 residues. In germline, CDR1 is MNHEY, CDR2 SVGAGI.

J is TRBJ2-2 and V is TRBV9, with TRBD2 as a possible D gene (5 bases). The CDR3 spans 15 residues. The V end was cut by 7 bases, the J end by 4 bases, with 17 bases between. Germline V gives CDR1 SGDLS, CDR2 YYNGEE. The CDR3 loop is CASATGESRTGELFF. The CDR3, as DNA: TGTGCCAGCGCCACCGGGGAGTCACGCACCGGGGAGCTGTTTTTT.

The J gene is TRBJ2-1, the V gene TRBV11-2; D gene ambiguous. Trimming cost V 5 bases and J 0 bases, with 20 bases left between them. CDR3 size: 18 residues. Germline CDR1 and CDR2: SGHAT and FQNNGV. The DNA for the CDR3 is TGTGCCAGCAGCCTCGTCCCAAGGACGGGCCACTCCTACAATGAGCAGTTCTTC. This translates into CASSLVPRTGHSYNEQFF.

This sequence joins TRBV29-1 and TRBJ2-7; D unresolved. Germline assignment: CDR1 SQVTM and CDR2 ANQGSEA. V lost 7 bases to trimming and J lost 5 bases, with 12 bases between them. This CDR3 is built from 11 residues. Here the CDR3 reads CSGGRPDEQYF. DNA of the CDR3: TGCAGCGGCGGCCGGCCAGACGAGCAGTACTTC.

This clone was picked up a small number of times. The chain combines TRBV7-3 with TRBJ2-1; D might be TRBD1 (5 bases). The V gene lost 2 bases and the J gene lost 9 bases, with 14 bases spanning the gap. The CDR3 is made up of 14 amino acids. CDR1 and CDR2 from the germline V gene are SGHTA and FQGTGA. CDR3 DNA: TGTGCCAGCAGCTTATCGCGGCCCCAGGGTGAGCAGTTCTTC. It encodes CASSLSRPQGEQFF.

The chain couples TRBV5-1 to TRBJ1-2; the D gene is possibly TRBD1 (6 bases). Germline V lookup: CDR1 SGHRS, CDR2 YFSETQ. The V end was cut by 0 bases, the J end by 5 bases, with 8 bases between. The CDR3 has 13 amino acids. This CDR3 is CASSLDQGYGYTF. The CDR3 bases are TGCGCCAGCAGCTTGGACCAGGGGTATGGCTACACCTTC.

Only one count was recorded for this clone. V usage is TRBV9 and J usage is TRBJ1-2; D gene ambiguous. V gave up 1 base and J gave up 4 bases, with 11 bases separating them. Germline V lookup: CDR1 SGDLS, CDR2 YYNGEE. CDR3 length: 14 residues. CDR3 nucleotide sequence: TGTGCCAGCAGCGTACGGCAGGATGGCTATGGCTACACCTTC. Protein sequence: CASSVRQDGYGYTF.

This clone was seen a few times. The chain uses TRBV6-5 and TRBJ1-6; no reliable D call. CDR1 is MNHEY, CDR2 SVGAGI, per germline. The CDR3 sequence is 13 residues long. V was shortened by 7 bases and J by 6 bases, with 10 bases between the two germline ends. The CDR3 DNA follows: TGTGCCAGCAAAATACGGATTAATTCACCCCTCCACTTT. It specifies CASKIRINSPLHF.

Comments on this clone: Given the absence of the conserved phenylalanine or tryptophan at the CDR3 end, a read error is likely. The chain carries TRBV5-1 and TRBJ1-2; D remains ambiguous. Per the germline V gene, CDR1 is SGHRS and CDR2 is YFSETQ. The CDR3 extends over 15 amino acids. Deletions cut 3 bases from V and 7 bases from J, with 19 bases between. The CDR3 protein is CASSWQSLPRSGYTY. As DNA, the CDR3 is TGCGCCAGCAGCTGGCAAAGCCTCCCCCGCAGTGGCTACACCTAC.

The CDR3 nucleotides read TGTGCCAGCAGCTTATTAAACAGGGGAAGCGAGCAGTACTTC. It codes for CASSLLNRGSEQYF. The chain is built from TRBV11-2 and TRBJ2-7; 7 nucleotides agree with TRBD1. V dropped 2 bases and J dropped 6; count of bases not matched to a gene: 7. The CDR3 totals 14 residues. Germline CDR1 reads SGHAT; CDR2 reads FQNNGV.

This clone was detected a few times. The CDR3 here is CASSLASRQKRDTGELFF. Written as DNA, the CDR3 is TGTGCCAGCAGCTTAGCGAGCCGACAGAAAAGGGATACAGGGGAGCTGTTTTTT. The chain recombines TRBV7-6 with TRBJ2-2, with TRBD1 as a possible D gene (5 bases). The ends were cut back, 0 bases at V and 8 bases at J, with 22 bases in the middle. Germline CDR1 reads SGHVS; CDR2 reads FNYEAQ. The CDR3 contains 18 residues.